This paragraph covers one T cell receptor (beta chain) sequence. The data were obtained in a study of cytomegalovirus exposure and HLA in healthy donors. Study overall: One earlier analysis, a look at about 179 million T cells, found some 120 million unique TCR beta sequences.

The PCR contained 60 Vbeta and 13 Jbeta primers. Using immunoSEQ multiplex PCR, the repertoire was profiled, and TCRdb retains in-frame clones only, with some absent. In the table there are approximately 97,000 clones, over 60% of which are singletons. Germline V gene lookup returns CDR1 MGHRA and CDR2 YSYEKL. V lost 0 bases, J lost 5 bases, and 13 bases stayed unmatched. The CDR3 spans 19 residues. The V call is TRBV4-1, the J call TRBJ1-5; TRBD1 matches at 10 bases. This TCR came from a male donor in good health and CMV-seropositive. The specimen was PBMCs. As DNA, the CDR3 is TGCGCCAGCAGCCAAGAATCGGCCGGCGGGACAGGGGTTGATCAGCCCCAGCATTTT. It translates to CASSQESAGGTGVDQPQHF.